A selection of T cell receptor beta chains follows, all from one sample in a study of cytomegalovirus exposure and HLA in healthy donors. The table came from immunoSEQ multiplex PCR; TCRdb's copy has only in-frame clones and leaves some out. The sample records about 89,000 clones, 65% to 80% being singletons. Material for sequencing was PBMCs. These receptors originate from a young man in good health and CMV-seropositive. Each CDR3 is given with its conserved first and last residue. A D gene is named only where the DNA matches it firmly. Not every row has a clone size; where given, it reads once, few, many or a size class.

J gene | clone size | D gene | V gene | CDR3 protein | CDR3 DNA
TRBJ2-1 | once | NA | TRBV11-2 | CASSRRDGSSYNEQFF | TGTGCCAGCAGCCGGCGGGACGGGAGCTCCTACAATGAGCAGTTCTTC
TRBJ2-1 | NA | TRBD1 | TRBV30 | CASPGQGTYNEQFF | TGTGCCTCCCCGGGACAGGGGACCTACAATGAGCAGTTCTTC
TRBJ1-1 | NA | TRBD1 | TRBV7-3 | CASSRSTGGAEAFF | TGTGCCAGCAGCAGATCGACAGGGGGCGCTGAAGCTTTCTTT
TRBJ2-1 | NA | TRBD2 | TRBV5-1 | CASSWTSGVRNEQFF | TGCGCCAGCAGCTGGACTAGCGGGGTGAGGAATGAGCAGTTCTTC
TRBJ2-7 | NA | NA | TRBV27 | CASSSGQGLYEQYF | TGTGCCAGCAGTTCGGGACAAGGCCTCTACGAGCAGTACTTC
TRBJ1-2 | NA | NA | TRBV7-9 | CASSLVWAESYGYTF | TGTGCCAGCAGCTTAGTTTGGGCAGAGAGCTATGGCTACACCTTC
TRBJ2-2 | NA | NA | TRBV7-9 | CASQGGAANTGELFF | TGTGCCAGCCAAGGAGGGGCGGCGAACACCGGGGAGCTGTTTTTT
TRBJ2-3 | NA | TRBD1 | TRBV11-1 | CASSWTGVGATDTQYF | TGTGCCAGCAGCTGGACAGGGGTCGGTGCCACAGATACGCAGTATTTT
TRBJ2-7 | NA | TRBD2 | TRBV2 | CASNPGGIYEQYF | TGTGCCAGCAACCCCGGGGGGATCTACGAGCAGTACTTC
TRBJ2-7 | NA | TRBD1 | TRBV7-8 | CASSPPGQGFFVDSYEQYF | TGTGCCAGCAGTCCTCCGGGACAGGGTTTTTTTGTTGACTCCTACGAGCAGTACTTC
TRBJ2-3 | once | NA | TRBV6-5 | CASRLRGAGTDTQYF | TGTGCCAGCAGACTACGGGGGGCCGGCACAGATACGCAGTATTTT
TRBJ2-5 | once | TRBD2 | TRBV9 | CASSEAGGPGETQYF | TGTGCCAGCAGCGAAGCGGGGGGGCCTGGGGAGACCCAGTACTTC
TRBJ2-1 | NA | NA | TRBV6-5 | CASSTTRLSNNEQFF | TGTGCCAGCAGCACGACTAGACTGAGTAACAATGAGCAGTTCTTC
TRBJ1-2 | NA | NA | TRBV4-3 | CASSPARGRDGYTF | TGCGCCAGCAGCCCCGCTAGGGGGAGGGATGGCTACACCTTC
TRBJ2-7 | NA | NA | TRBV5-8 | CATRRMGLSSYEQYF | TGTGCCACCCGGAGGATGGGACTTAGCTCCTACGAGCAGTACTTC
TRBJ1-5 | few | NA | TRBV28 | CASSPYKSGNQPQHF | TGTGCCAGCAGTCCCTATAAATCGGGCAATCAGCCCCAGCATTTT
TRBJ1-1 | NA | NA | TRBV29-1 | CSVEDLPRGTEAFF | TGCAGCGTTGAAGATCTTCCCCGAGGGACTGAAGCTTTCTTT
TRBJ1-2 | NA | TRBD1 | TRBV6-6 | CASQGALGRNYGYTF | TGTGCCAGCCAGGGGGCGCTGGGTCGGAACTATGGCTACACCTTC
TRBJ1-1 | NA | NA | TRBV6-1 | CASTVGLSPEAFF | TGTGCCAGCACCGTAGGACTCTCCCCGGAAGCTTTCTTT
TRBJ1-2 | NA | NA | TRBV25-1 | CASGRGAYGYTF | TGTGCCAGCGGCAGGGGAGCCTATGGCTACACCTTC
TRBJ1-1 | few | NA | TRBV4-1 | CASSSQGGGTEAFF | TGCGCCAGCAGCTCACAGGGTGGGGGCACTGAAGCTTTCTTT
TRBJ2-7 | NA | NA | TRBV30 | CAWSGQASTYEQYF | TGTGCCTGGAGTGGACAGGCAAGTACCTACGAGCAGTACTTC